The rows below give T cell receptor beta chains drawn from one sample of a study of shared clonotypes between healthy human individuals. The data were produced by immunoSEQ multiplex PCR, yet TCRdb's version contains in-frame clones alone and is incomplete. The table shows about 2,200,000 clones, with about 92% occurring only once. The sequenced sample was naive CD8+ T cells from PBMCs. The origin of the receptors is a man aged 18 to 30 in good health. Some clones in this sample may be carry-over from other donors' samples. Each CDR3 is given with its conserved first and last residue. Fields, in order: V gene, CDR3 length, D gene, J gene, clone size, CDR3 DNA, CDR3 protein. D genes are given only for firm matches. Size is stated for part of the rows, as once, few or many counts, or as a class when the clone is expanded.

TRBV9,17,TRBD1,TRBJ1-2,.,TGTGCCAGCAGCATACAGGGGGCCGACGATCCACTCTATGGCTACACCTTC,CASSIQGADDPLYGYTF
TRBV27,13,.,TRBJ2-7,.,TGTGCCAGCAGTTTAGATCAAGGCTACGAGCAGTACTTC,CASSLDQGYEQYF
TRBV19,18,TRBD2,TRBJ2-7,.,TGTGCCAGTAGTATAGATCGGGGGACTAGCGGGAGGAATAACGAGCAGTACTTC,CASSIDRGTSGRNNEQYF
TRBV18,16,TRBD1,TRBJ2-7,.,TGTGCCAGCTCACCATCAGTCCGGGACAGGGCCTACGAGCAGTACTTC,CASSPSVRDRAYEQYF
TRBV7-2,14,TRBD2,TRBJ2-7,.,TGTGCCAGCAGCCCCATAGCGGGGTCCTACGAGCAGTACTTC,CASSPIAGSYEQYF
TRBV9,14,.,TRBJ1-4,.,TGTGCCAGCTCCCCGGGGGCAACTAATGAAAAACTGTTTTTT,CASSPGATNEKLFF
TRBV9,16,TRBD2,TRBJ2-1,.,TGTGCCAGCAGCGCCAATCTAGCGGGAGGGCTCAATGAGCAGTTCTTC,CASSANLAGGLNEQFF
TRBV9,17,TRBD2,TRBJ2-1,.,TGTGCCAGCAGCGTAGGAGGCGGGAGGGCCCTAGGGAATGAGCAGTTCTTC,CASSVGGGRALGNEQFF
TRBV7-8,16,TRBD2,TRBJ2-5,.,TGTGCCAGCAGCTTAGCGGGGGGGACTAGCGGCGAGACCCAGTACTTC,CASSLAGGTSGETQYF
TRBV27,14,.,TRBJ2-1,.,TGTGCCAGCAGCATCTTCACAGGGAGCAATGAGCAGTTCTTC,CASSIFTGSNEQFF
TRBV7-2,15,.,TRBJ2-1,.,TGTGCCAGCAGCTCCTCCGATTTGGGGTATCTTGAACAGTTCTTC,CASSSSDLGYLEQFF
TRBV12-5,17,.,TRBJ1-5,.,TGTGCTAGTGGTTTGGCCCCCGGGACCCTTTTATATCAGCCCCAGCATTTT,CASGLAPGTLLYQPQHF
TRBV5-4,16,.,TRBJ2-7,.,TGTGCCAGCAGCCCACGGGACGGGACACCCTCCTACGAGCAGTACTTC,CASSPRDGTPSYEQYF
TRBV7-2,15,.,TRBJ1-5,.,TGTGCCAGCAGCCCCGGGACAACCAGCAATCAGCCCCAGCATTTT,CASSPGTTSNQPQHF
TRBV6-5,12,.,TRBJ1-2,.,TGTGCCAGCAGTTACTCGGAGGGGGGCTACACCTTC,CASSYSEGGYTF
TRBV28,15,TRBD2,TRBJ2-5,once,TGTGCCAGCAGTTTGGGACTAGCGGGTCAAGAGACCCAGTACTTC,CASSLGLAGQETQYF
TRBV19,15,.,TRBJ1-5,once,TGTGCCAGTAGTATCTCCACGGACCCTTATCAGCCCCAGCATTTT,CASSISTDPYQPQHF
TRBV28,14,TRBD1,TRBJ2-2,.,TGTGCCAGCAGCCAACGGACAGGGACCGGGGAGCTGTTTTTT,CASSQRTGTGELFF
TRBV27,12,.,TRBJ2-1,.,TGTGCCAGCAAGGGGTGGGGTGGTGAGCAGTTCTTC,CASKGWGGEQFF
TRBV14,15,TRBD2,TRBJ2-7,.,TGTGCCAGCAGCCCACTAGCGGGAGGGTCCTACGAGCAGTACTTC,CASSPLAGGSYEQYF
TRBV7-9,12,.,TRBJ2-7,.,TGTGCCAGCAGCCCTTCCGGTTACGAGCAGTACTTC,CASSPSGYEQYF
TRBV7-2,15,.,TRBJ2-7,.,TGTGCCAGCAGCTTCGACCGCTCTTGGGCCTACGAGCAGTACTTC,CASSFDRSWAYEQYF
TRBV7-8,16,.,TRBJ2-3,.,TGTGCCAGCAGCTTAGTCAGGGGTGGGGGCACAGATACGCAGTATTTT,CASSLVRGGGTDTQYF
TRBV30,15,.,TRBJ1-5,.,TGTGCCTGGAGCTCGGATTTCTCTAGCAATCAGCCCCAGCATTTT,CAWSSDFSSNQPQHF
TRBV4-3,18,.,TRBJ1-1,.,TGCGCCAGCAGCCAAGGTAACCACAGGCAATTCATGAACACTGAAGCTTTCTTT,CASSQGNHRQFMNTEAFF
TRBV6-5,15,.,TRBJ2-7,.,TGTGCCAGCAGCTACGCCCCCCTACAGTGGGACGAGCAGTACTTC,CASSYAPLQWDEQYF
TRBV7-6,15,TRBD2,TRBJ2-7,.,TGTGCCAGCAGCTTAGGGACTAGCGGGATCGACGAGCAGTACTTC,CASSLGTSGIDEQYF
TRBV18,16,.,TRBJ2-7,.,TGTGCCAGCTCAACAGACTGGGTAAGGGGGGAGTACGAGCAGTACTTC,CASSTDWVRGEYEQYF
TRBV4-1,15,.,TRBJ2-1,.,TGCGCCAGCAGCCAATCTATCCTGGCCTACAATGAGCAGTTCTTC,CASSQSILAYNEQFF
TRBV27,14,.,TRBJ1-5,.,TGTGCCAGCAGTGCCCGGGGAGGGAATCAGCCCCAGCATTTT,CASSARGGNQPQHF
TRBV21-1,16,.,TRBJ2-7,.,TGTGCCAGCAGCCGACGAAGGGACAGGAGGAACTACGAGCAGTACTTC,CASSRRRDRRNYEQYF
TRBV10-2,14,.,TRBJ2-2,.,TGCGCCAGCAGTACCCTTACTCTGTCCGGGGAGCTGTTTTTT,CASSTLTLSGELFF
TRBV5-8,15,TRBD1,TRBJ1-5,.,TGTGCCAGCAGCCCCGGACAGGTCAGAATACAGCCCCAGCATTTT,CASSPGQVRIQPQHF
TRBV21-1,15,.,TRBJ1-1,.,TGTGCCAGCAGCAAAGTTCCCAGGGGGCACACTGAAGCTTTCTTT,CASSKVPRGHTEAFF
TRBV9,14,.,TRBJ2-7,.,TGTGCCAGCAGCGCGGGTCAAAACCCCTACGAGCAGTACTTC,CASSAGQNPYEQYF
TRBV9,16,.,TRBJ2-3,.,TGTGCCAGCAGCGGGGGCTGGGCAGGGACCTCAGATACGCAGTATTTT,CASSGGWAGTSDTQYF
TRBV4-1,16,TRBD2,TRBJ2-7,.,TGCGCCAGCAGCCAACGAGGGACTAGCGGGAAATACGAGCAGTACTTC,CASSQRGTSGKYEQYF
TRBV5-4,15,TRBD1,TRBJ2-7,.,TGTGCCAGCAGCCCTACAGGGGACATTTTGGACGAGCAGTACTTC,CASSPTGDILDEQYF
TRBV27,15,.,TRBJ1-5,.,TGTGCCAGCAGTTTATTTGTGGGGGGCAATCAGCCCCAGCATTTT,CASSLFVGGNQPQHF
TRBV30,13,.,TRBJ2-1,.,TGTGCCTGGAGCGGAAAGGGGACTCACGACCGGTTCTTC,CAWSGKGTHDRFF
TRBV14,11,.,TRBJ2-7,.,TGTGCCAGCAGCCAAGGGGCCGAGCAGTACTTC,CASSQGAEQYF
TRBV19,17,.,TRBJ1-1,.,TGTGCCAGTAGTATAGATTGGGGGGGGCGCATGAACACTGAAGCTTTCTTT,CASSIDWGGRMNTEAFF
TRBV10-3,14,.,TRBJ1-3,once,TGTGCCACCACCGGACGGAGCTCTGGAAACACCATATATTTT,CATTGRSSGNTIYF
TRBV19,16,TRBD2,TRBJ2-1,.,TGTGCCAGTAGTTCGGGACTAGCGGGACTTTACAATGAGCAGTTCTTC,CASSSGLAGLYNEQFF
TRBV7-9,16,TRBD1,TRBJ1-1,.,TGTGCCAGCAGCTCCACCGACAGGGGGTTACAGCCTGAAGCTTTCTTT,CASSSTDRGLQPEAFF
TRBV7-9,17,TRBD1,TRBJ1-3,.,TGTGCCAGCAGCTTACCCGGGACAGGGGAGTCTGGAAACACCATATATTTT,CASSLPGTGESGNTIYF
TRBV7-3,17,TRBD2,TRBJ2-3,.,TGTGCCAGCAGCCCAACCCGATGGCTAGCGGGAGAAGATACGCAGTATTTT,CASSPTRWLAGEDTQYF
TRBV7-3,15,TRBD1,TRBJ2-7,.,TGTGCCAGCAGCTCCACCGGGACAGGGTTGGACGAGCAGTACTTC,CASSSTGTGLDEQYF
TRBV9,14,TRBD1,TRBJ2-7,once,TGTGCCAGCAGCATACGACAGGGGGACTACGAGCAGTACTTC,CASSIRQGDYEQYF
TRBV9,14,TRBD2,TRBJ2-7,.,TGTGCCAGCGGCCCCGGCAGCGGGAGCTTCGAGCAGTACTTC,CASGPGSGSFEQYF
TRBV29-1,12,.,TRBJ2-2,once,TGCAGCGCCCCTGGCGGGACCGGGGAGCTGTTTTTT,CSAPGGTGELFF
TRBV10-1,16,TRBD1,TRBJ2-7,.,TGCGCCACCAGTAACACCGGGACAGGGGGGAGGTACGAGCAGTACTTC,CATSNTGTGGRYEQYF
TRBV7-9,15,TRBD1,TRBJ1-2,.,TGTGCCAGCAGCGTCGACAGGGGGCTACACTATGGCTACACCTTC,CASSVDRGLHYGYTF